Described below is a single T cell receptor beta chain sequence and its context. This clonotype was counted a few times. Its recognized antigen is unknown. No base qualities exist here, and no much larger clone lies one base off it. This entry belongs to a study of T-cell reconstitution after alpha-beta-depleted transplantation in children (dated by TCRdb to about 2016). At the level of the whole study: The study quantitatively tracked T-cell immune reconstitution after TCRalphabeta/CD19-depleted allogeneic hematopoietic cell transplantation in children using TCR repertoire profiling.

Trimming removed 5 bases from V and 0 bases from J, leaving 11 bases between the germline ends. The CDR3 sequence holds 16 residues, the cysteine and phenylalanine included. Of all the DNA, just the CDR3 is kept, 48 bases in frame from base 1. The library was produced with PCR. TCRdb shows the sequencer as Illumina HiSeq 2500. Molecular barcoding was employed in the preparation of TCR libraries, with unique molecular identifiers being used to normalize TCRbeta repertoire quantification. TCRdb trimmed the raw reads at Q25, called clones with MiXCR and kept productive beta chains. Identical CDR3 proteins give one entry, which carries the most common genes and DNA. Counted in this sample were about 690,000 distinct CDR3 sequences; about 15% of them appeared once. Approximately 1% of the sample is taken by the ten largest.

The source of this sequence is a human donor who donated a stem cell graft to a child with acute myeloid leukemia. The sequencing here drew on PBMCs from the stem cell graft donor, taken from the stem cell graft. The V and J segments used are TRBV12-3 or TRBV12-4 and TRBJ2-6; the D segment could be TRBD1, given 5 matching bases. For the CDR3, the sequence is CASSPTAYSGANVLTF. The sequence in DNA is TGTGCCAGCAGTCCGACAGCGTACTCTGGGGCCAACGTCCTGACTTTC.